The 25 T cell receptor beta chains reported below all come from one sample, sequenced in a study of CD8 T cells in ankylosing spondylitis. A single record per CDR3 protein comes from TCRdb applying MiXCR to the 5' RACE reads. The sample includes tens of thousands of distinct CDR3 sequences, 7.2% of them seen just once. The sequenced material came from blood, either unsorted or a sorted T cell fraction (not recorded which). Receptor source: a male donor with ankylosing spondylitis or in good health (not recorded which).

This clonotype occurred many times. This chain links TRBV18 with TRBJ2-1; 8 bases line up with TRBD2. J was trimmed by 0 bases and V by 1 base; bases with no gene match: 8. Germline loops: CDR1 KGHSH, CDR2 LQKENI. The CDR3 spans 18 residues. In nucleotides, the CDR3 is TGTGCCAGCTCACCACTTCGGCGGGAGGACCTCTCCTACAATGAGCAGTTCTTC. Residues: CASSPLRREDLSYNEQFF.

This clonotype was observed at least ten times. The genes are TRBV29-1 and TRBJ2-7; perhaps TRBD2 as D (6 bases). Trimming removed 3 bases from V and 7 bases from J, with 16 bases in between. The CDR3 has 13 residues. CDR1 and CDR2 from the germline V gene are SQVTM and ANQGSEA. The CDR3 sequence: CSVERAVGGEQYF. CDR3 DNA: TGCAGCGTTGAGCGAGCGGTAGGAGGGGAGCAGTACTTC.

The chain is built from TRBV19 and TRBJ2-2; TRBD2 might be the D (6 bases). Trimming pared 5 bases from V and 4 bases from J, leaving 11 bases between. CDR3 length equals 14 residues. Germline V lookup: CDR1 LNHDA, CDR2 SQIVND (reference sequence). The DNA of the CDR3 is TGTGCCAGTAGTGATTCCGGGAGCACCGGGGAGCTGTTTTTT. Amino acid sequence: CASSDSGSTGELFF.

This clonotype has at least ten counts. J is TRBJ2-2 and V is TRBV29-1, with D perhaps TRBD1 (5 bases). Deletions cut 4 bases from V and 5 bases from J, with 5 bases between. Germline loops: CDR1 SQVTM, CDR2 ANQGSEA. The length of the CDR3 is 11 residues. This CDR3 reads CSVAGTGELFF. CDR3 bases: TGCAGCGTTGCAGGGACCGGGGAGCTGTTTTTT.

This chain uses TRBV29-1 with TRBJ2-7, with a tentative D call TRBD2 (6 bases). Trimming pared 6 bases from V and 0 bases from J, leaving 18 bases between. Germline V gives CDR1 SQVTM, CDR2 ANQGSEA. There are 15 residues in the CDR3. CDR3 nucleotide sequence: TGCAGCGTGAGGCGGGGTGTTGGAAGCTCCTACGAGCAGTACTTC. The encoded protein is CSVRRGVGSSYEQYF.

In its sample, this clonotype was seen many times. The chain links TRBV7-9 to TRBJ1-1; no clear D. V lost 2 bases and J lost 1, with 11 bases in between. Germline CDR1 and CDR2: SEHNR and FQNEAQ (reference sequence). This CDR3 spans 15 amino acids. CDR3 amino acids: CASSLQMEKNTEAFF. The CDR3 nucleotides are TGTGCCAGCAGCTTACAAATGGAAAAGAACACTGAAGCTTTCTTT.

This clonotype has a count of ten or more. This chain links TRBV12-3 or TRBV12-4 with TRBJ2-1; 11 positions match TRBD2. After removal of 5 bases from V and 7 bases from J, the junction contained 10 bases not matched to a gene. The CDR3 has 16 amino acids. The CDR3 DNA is TGTGCCAGCAGTCCTCAGGGTAGCGGGAGGGGAAATGAGCAGTTCTTC. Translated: CASSPQGSGRGNEQFF.

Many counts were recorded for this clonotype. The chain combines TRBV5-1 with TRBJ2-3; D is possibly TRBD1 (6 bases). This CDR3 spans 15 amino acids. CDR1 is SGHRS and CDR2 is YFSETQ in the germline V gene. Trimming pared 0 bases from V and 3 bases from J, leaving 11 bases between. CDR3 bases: TGCGCCAGCAGCTTGGAGGCCCAGGGGACAGATACGCAGTATTTT. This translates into CASSLEAQGTDTQYF.

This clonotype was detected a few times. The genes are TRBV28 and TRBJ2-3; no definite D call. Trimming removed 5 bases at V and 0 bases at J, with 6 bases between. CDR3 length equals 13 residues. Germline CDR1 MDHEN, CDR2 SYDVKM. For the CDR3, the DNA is TGTGCCAGCAGTCGGCCTAGCACAGATACGCAGTATTTT. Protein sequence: CASSRPSTDTQYF.

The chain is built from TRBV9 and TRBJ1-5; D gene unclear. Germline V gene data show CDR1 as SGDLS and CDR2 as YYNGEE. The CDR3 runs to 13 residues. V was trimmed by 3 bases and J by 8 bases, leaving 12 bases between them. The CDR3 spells CASSATGIEPQHF. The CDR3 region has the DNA TGTGCCAGCAGCGCGACGGGGATAGAGCCCCAGCATTTT.

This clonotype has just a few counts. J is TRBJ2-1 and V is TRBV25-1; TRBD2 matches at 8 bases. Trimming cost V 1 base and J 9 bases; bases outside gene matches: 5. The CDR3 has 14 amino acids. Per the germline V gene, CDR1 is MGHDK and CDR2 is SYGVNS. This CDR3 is CASSESGGRPEQFF. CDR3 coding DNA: TGTGCCAGCAGTGAATCGGGCGGGAGGCCTGAGCAGTTCTTC.

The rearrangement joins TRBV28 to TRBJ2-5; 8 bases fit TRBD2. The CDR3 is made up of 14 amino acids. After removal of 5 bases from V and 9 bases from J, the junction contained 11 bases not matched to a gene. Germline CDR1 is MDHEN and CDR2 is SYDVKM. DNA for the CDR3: TGTGCCAGCAGTCCTATAGCGGGAACGGAGGCCCAGTACTTC. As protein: CASSPIAGTEAQYF.

The CDR3 here is CASGSLSGGYTF. The CDR3 DNA sequence: TGTGCCAGCGGCAGTCTTTCCGGTGGCTACACCTTC. This chain uses TRBV7-9 with TRBJ1-2; D call uncertain. Trimming took off 8 bases at V and 7 bases at J, with 14 bases between the two ends. In germline, CDR1 is SEHNR, CDR2 FQNEAQ (reference sequence). The CDR3 consists of 12 residues.

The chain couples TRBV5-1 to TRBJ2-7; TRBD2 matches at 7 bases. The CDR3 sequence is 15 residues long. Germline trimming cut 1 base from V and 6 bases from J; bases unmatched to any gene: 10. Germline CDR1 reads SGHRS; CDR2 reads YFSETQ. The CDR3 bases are TGCGCCAGCAGCTTGATGCGGGAGCTTACGGGCGAGCAGTACTTC. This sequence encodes CASSLMRELTGEQYF.

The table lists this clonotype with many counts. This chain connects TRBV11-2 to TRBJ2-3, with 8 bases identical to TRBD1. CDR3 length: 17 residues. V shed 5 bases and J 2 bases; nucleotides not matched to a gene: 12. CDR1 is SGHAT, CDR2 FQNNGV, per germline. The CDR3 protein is CASSPGQGVPPTDTQYF. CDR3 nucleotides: TGTGCCAGCAGCCCCGGACAGGGAGTCCCTCCCACAGATACGCAGTATTTT.

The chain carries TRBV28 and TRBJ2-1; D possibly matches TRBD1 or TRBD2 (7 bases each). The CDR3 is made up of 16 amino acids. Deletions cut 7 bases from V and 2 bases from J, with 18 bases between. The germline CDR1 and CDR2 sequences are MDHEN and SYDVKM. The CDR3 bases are TGTGCCAGCACCCAGGGGGGCGGGGGTCCCTACAATGAGCAGTTCTTC. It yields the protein CASTQGGGGPYNEQFF.

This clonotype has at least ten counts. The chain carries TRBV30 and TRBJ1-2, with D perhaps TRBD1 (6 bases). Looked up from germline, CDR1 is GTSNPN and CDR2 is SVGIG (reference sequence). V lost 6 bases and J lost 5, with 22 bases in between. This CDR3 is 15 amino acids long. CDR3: CACRQQGGVPYGYTF. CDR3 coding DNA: TGTGCCTGTCGCCAACAGGGTGGAGTTCCGTATGGCTACACCTTC.

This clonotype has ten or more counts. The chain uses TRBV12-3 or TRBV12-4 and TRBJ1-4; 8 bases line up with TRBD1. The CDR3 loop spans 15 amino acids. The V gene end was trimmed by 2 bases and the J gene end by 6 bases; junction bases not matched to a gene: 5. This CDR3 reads CASSLQGAKDEKLFF. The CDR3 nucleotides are TGTGCCAGCAGTTTACAGGGGGCGAAAGATGAAAAACTGTTTTTT.

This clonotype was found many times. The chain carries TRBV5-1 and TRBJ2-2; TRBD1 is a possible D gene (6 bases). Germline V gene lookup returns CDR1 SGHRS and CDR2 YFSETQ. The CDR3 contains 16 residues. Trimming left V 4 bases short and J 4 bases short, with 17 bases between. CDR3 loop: CASSLRSTGSTGELFF. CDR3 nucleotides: TGCGCCAGCAGCCTTCGGTCAACAGGGAGCACCGGGGAGCTGTTTTTT.

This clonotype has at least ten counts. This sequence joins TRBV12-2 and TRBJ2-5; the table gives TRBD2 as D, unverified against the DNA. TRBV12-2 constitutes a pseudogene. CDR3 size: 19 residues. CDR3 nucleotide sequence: TGTGCAAGTCGCCCTAAGATCTCCCAGCGGGAGTCGGGGGAGGAGACCCAGTACTTC. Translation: CASRPKISQRESGEETQYF.

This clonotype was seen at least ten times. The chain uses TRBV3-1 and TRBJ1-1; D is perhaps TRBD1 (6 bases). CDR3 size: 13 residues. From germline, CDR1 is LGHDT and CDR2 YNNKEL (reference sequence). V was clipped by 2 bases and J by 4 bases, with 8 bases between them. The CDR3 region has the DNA TGTGCCAGCAGCCAAAGGGGGGGCACTGAAGCTTTCTTT. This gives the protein CASSQRGGTEAFF.

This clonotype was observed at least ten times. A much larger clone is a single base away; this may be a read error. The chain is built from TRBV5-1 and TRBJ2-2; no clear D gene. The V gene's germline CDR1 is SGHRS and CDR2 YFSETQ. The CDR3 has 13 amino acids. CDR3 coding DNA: TGCGTCAGCAGCTTGGACCTTACCGGGGAGCTGTTTTTT. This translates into CVSSLDLTGELFF.

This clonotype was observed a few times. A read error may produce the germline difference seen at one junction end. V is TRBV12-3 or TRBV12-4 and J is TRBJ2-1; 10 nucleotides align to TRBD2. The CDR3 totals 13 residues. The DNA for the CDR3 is TGTGCCAGCAGCTGCACTAGCGGGAATGGGCAGTTCTTC. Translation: CASSCTSGNGQFF.

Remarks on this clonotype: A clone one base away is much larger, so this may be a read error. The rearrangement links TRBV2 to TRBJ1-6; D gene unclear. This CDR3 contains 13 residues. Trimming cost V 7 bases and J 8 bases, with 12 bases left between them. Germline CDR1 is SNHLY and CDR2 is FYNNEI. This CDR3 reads CASIVGGDSPLHF. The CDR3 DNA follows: TGTGCCAGCATTGTTGGCGGTGATTCACCCCTCCACTTT.

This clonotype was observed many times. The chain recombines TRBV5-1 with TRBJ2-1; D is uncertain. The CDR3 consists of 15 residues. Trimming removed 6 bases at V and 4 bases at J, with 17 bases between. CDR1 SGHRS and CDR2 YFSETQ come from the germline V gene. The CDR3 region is CASTPRGDPYNEQFF. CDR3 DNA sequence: TGCGCCAGCACCCCTCGCGGAGACCCTTACAATGAGCAGTTCTTC.